The rows below give T cell receptor beta chains drawn from one sample of a study of T cell repertoires in cytomegalovirus infection. TCRdb reprocessed the reads with MiXCR, giving one entry per CDR3 protein. The sample contains about 230,000 distinct CDR3 sequences, over 20% of which appear only once. Sequenced: CD8+ T cells from PBMCs. The receptors were gathered from a human donor in good health (CMV status not recorded). Some clones in this sample may be carry-over from other donors' samples. Both conserved end residues are trimmed from each CDR3. Fields, in order: J gene, V gene, CDR3 protein.

TRBJ2-3 | TRBV28 | ASKEFVATDTQY
TRBJ2-1 | TRBV4-1 | ASSQIAGGREQF
TRBJ1-5 | TRBV19 | ASTAEGAVNQPQH
TRBJ2-3 | TRBV28 | ASSLWVEANPDTQY
TRBJ2-2 | TRBV7-3 | ASSLTARDVRTGELF
TRBJ2-4 | TRBV15 | ATSRGAGKDIQY
TRBJ1-1 | TRBV29-1 | SVVGSYTEAF
TRBJ2-3 | TRBV28 | ASSFDSQDTQY
TRBJ2-5 | TRBV3-1 | ASSLGGPFVARRETQY
TRBJ2-5 | TRBV7-3 | ASSSARNRQGLLETQY
TRBJ2-2 | TRBV2 | ASSSKGQGSGTGELF
TRBJ2-1 | TRBV15 | ATSRDRGRGNEQF
TRBJ2-2 | TRBV11-2 | ASSSLFRRELF
TRBJ1-4 | TRBV27 | ASSLARGEKLF
TRBJ2-7 | TRBV30 | AWSPPGQTYEQY
TRBJ2-3 | TRBV2 | ASSEERGGKDTQY
TRBJ2-2 | TRBV7-3 | ASSLRATTGELF
TRBJ1-2 | TRBV19 | ASSFPAGHIYGYT
TRBJ1-3 | TRBV25-1 | ASSSGTAPGGSGNTIY
TRBJ1-3 | TRBV25-1 | ASSPTPGSGNTIY
TRBJ1-1 | TRBV7-6 | ASSLGWTGGTTEAF
TRBJ2-1 | TRBV7-9 | ASSSARNEQF
TRBJ2-5 | TRBV14 | ASSQSIMAGREVGLETQY
TRBJ2-7 | TRBV29-1 | SVEVGSSYEQY
TRBJ2-2 | TRBV28 | ASSPRVTGELF
TRBJ1-1 | TRBV20-1 | SARQGLETEAF
TRBJ2-1 | TRBV5-4 | ASSPILGGILNEQF
TRBJ1-3 | TRBV20-1 | SASEREAGNTIY
TRBJ1-1 | TRBV7-8 | ASSATGTRGTEAF
TRBJ1-6 | TRBV7-6 | ASSLEKQYNSPLH